The 30 T cell receptor beta chains listed next were all sequenced from one sample in a study of cytomegalovirus exposure and HLA in healthy donors (dated by TCRdb to about 2017). The library was made by the immunoSEQ multiplex PCR assay. For the multiplex PCR, a mixture combining 60 forward primers for TCR Vbeta segments and 13 reverse primers for TCR Jbeta segments was used. What TCRdb holds here is the immuneACCESS table cut down to in-frame rearrangements. Part of the clones is not present; checked against another copy, under half of the missing clones reflect an unresolved V gene, and the others are unexplained. Within this sample are over 150,000 clones, with less than 80% of them counted one time only. The ten top clones hold roughly 2% of the sample. Sample: PBMCs. The receptor set was obtained from a man in his forties or fifties in good health and CMV-seronegative.

V usage is TRBV27 and J usage is TRBJ2-1; 8 nucleotides line up with TRBD2. V shed 2 bases, J shed 4 bases, and the junction held 4 bases outside the gene matches. The CDR3 covers 15 residues. Germline CDR1 MNHEY, CDR2 SMNVEV (reference sequence). The CDR3 DNA follows: TGTGCCAGCAGTTTAGGCGGGAGGCGGTACAATGAGCAGTTCTTC. It yields the protein CASSLGGRRYNEQFF.

This clone turned up a few times. The chain uses TRBV2 and TRBJ2-1, with 11 bases fitting TRBD2. The CDR3 extends over 15 amino acids. The V and J ends lost 6 bases and 7 bases, in that order; junction bases with no gene match: 8. Germline CDR1 reads SNHLY; CDR2 reads FYNNEI. CDR3 in amino acids: CASRLTSGSGNEQFF. Written as DNA, the CDR3 is TGTGCCAGCAGACTCACTAGCGGGAGTGGAAATGAGCAGTTCTTC.

This chain uses TRBV28 with TRBJ2-3, with 8 positions matching TRBD2. This CDR3 region has 16 residues. The J segment lost 2 bases and the V segment lost 4 bases, leaving 8 bases of the junction unmatched. Germline CDR1 and CDR2: MDHEN and SYDVKM. Written as DNA, the CDR3 is TGTGCCAGCAGTTCACCATTAGCGGGGAACACAGATACGCAGTATTTT. Translation: CASSSPLAGNTDTQYF.

Turning to this clone: The same CDR3 can be traced to other DNA sequences in this sample. The chain couples TRBV5-1 to TRBJ2-2; no definite D call. V was cut by 0 bases and J by 1 base, with 4 bases left in between. The germline gives CDR1 SGHRS, CDR2 YFSETQ. This CDR3 is built from 14 residues. The CDR3 spells CASSLGQNTGELFF. The CDR3 nucleotides read TGCGCCAGCAGCTTGGGGCAGAACACCGGGGAGCTGTTTTTT.

The V gene is TRBV9, the J gene TRBJ2-5; TRBD2 agrees at 9 bases. The CDR3 consists of 16 residues. Trimming at V came to 0 bases and at J to 2 bases, leaving 5 bases not matched to a gene. Germline V gene sequence: CDR1 SGDLS, CDR2 YYNGEE. As DNA, the CDR3 is TGTGCCAGCAGCGTAGTGAGCGGGGGGAGGCAAGAGACCCAGTACTTC. Protein product: CASSVVSGGRQETQYF.

The rearrangement uses TRBV2 and TRBJ2-1; TRBD1 is a possible D gene (5 bases). The germline V gene has CDR1 SNHLY and CDR2 FYNNEI. The V and J ends lost 4 bases and 14 bases respectively, with 12 bases between them. The CDR3 consists of 11 residues. The CDR3 is CASSGTTREFF. In DNA form, the CDR3 reads TGTGCCAGCAGTGGAACGACCAGGGAGTTCTTC.

This clone was observed once. This chain joins TRBV2 and TRBJ2-3, with D perhaps TRBD1 (6 bases). The CDR3 has 15 amino acids. Germline V lookup: CDR1 SNHLY, CDR2 FYNNEI. Trimming took off 3 bases at V and 2 bases at J, with 12 bases between the two ends. CDR3: CASSDTGQFTDTQYF. The CDR3 region has the DNA TGTGCCAGCAGTGATACCGGACAGTTCACAGATACGCAGTATTTT.

This clone was seen a single time. The chain recombines TRBV28 with TRBJ2-7; a weak D match, TRBD2 (6 bases). The CDR3 length is 15 residues. V dropped 4 bases and J dropped 3 bases, with 16 bases sitting between them. Germline loops: CDR1 MDHEN, CDR2 SYDVKM. CDR3 sequence reads: CASSSDYITLYEQYF. The CDR3 region has the DNA TGTGCCAGCAGTTCGGACTACATTACCCTCTACGAGCAGTACTTC.

The chain joins TRBV19 to TRBJ2-2, with 11 nucleotides matching TRBD2. The CDR3 has 15 amino acids. V lost 5 bases, J lost 10 bases, and 9 bases stayed unmatched. The germline CDR1 and CDR2 sequences are LNHDA and SQIVND (reference sequence). CDR3 in DNA: TGTGCCAGTAGTGCGACTAGCGGGAAATACCAGGAGCTGTTTTTT. As protein: CASSATSGKYQELFF.

Points on this clone: At one end the junction does not follow the germline gene, possibly because of a read error. The chain uses TRBV5-4 and TRBJ2-1; D is uncertain. Per the germline V gene, CDR1 is SGHNT and CDR2 is YYREEE (reference sequence). The CDR3 contains 13 residues. The DNA of the CDR3 is TGTGCCAGCAGCTCGGGTTCCTTCAATGAGCAGTTCTTC. Amino acid sequence: CASSSGSFNEQFF.

V and J are TRBV6-5 and TRBJ2-3, with 9 nucleotides matching TRBD2. V trimming: 4 bases; J trimming: 4 bases; junction bases outside the gene matches: 6. Per germline, CDR1 MNHEY and CDR2 SVGAGI. The CDR3 totals 15 residues. CDR3 sequence (DNA): TGTGCCAGCAGTTTAACGGCGGGAGGGTCAGATACGCAGTATTTT. Protein product: CASSLTAGGSDTQYF.

This CDR3 is CASSFGQGHNTEAFF. In DNA form, the CDR3 reads TGTGCCAGCAGCTTCGGACAGGGCCATAACACTGAAGCTTTCTTT. This chain uses TRBV7-9 with TRBJ1-1; 8 bases map to TRBD1. The CDR3 runs to 15 residues. Germline-derived CDR1 and CDR2 are SEHNR and FQNEAQ (reference sequence). The V segment lost 3 bases and the J segment 2 bases; nucleotides outside the gene matches: 5.

The chain recombines TRBV4-1 with TRBJ2-7, with D possibly matching TRBD2 (6 bases). Germline V CDR1 and CDR2: MGHRA, YSYEKL. V shed 4 bases and J shed 1 base, with 11 bases lying between them. This CDR3 comprises 14 residues. The CDR3 loop is CASSPRTTSYEQYF. The CDR3 DNA reads as TGCGCCAGCAGCCCTCGGACTACTTCCTACGAGCAGTACTTC.

This sequence joins TRBV28 and TRBJ1-4; D gene uncertain. The CDR3 runs to 15 residues. Germline values: CDR1 MDHEN, CDR2 SYDVKM. V gave up 4 bases and J gave up 0 bases, with 9 bases separating them. The CDR3 here is CASSSWPATNEKLFF. The CDR3 DNA sequence: TGTGCCAGCAGTTCTTGGCCAGCAACTAATGAAAAACTGTTTTTT.

The gene calls are TRBV4-1 and TRBJ2-3; 8 bases fit TRBD1. The J segment lost 0 bases and the V segment lost 2 bases, leaving 4 bases of the junction unmatched. The germline gives CDR1 MGHRA, CDR2 YSYEKL. The CDR3 totals 16 residues. This CDR3 reads CASSQRTGFSTDTQYF. The CDR3 DNA reads TGCGCCAGCAGCCAAAGGACAGGGTTTAGCACAGATACGCAGTATTTT.

This clone came up once. The V gene is TRBV7-2, the J gene TRBJ2-3, with 16 bases aligning to TRBD2. The trim removed 5 bases at V and 5 bases at J, leaving 4 bases unmatched. The CDR3 consists of 16 residues. The germline V gene has CDR1 SGHTA and CDR2 FQGNSA. In DNA form, the CDR3 reads TGTGCCAGCAGCGCCGGGACTAGCGGGAGGGAAGATACGCAGTATTTT. It translates to CASSAGTSGREDTQYF.

This clone appeared once. The rearrangement links TRBV4-2 to TRBJ2-3; the match to TRBD2 covers 10 bases. Trimming at V came to 0 bases and at J to 4 bases, leaving 7 bases not matched to a gene. The CDR3 consists of 17 residues. Germline V gene lookup returns CDR1 LGHNA and CDR2 YNFKEQ. Written as DNA, the CDR3 is TGTGCCAGCAGCCAAGAGGCACTAGCGGGATCACCAGATACGCAGTATTTT. It yields the protein CASSQEALAGSPDTQYF.

The J gene is TRBJ1-2, the V gene TRBV28, with D perhaps matching TRBD1 (5 bases). Germline V lookup: CDR1 MDHEN, CDR2 SYDVKM. V gave up 3 bases and J gave up 4 bases, with 15 bases separating them. This CDR3 is built from 15 residues. The CDR3, as DNA: TGTGCCAGCAGTTTGCTGGGGCCGGTTGGCTATGGCTACACCTTC. Translated: CASSLLGPVGYGYTF.

J is TRBJ1-1 and V is TRBV2, with 7 bases lining up with TRBD1. With V trimmed by 6 bases and J by 5 bases, 6 bases remained unmatched. This CDR3 is built from 13 residues. The V gene's germline CDR1 is SNHLY and CDR2 FYNNEI. The CDR3: CASRVTTGTEAFF. CDR3 in DNA: TGTGCCAGCAGAGTCACGACAGGGACTGAAGCTTTCTTT. The full variable domain, completed using reference TRBV2 and TRBJ1-1, is EPEVTQTPSHQVTQMGQEVILRCVPISNHLYFYWYRQILGQKVEFLVSFYNNEISEKSEIFDDQFSVERPDGSNFTLKIRSTKLEDSAMYFCASRVTTGTEAFFGQGTRLTVV.

The chain employs TRBV4-1 and TRBJ1-1, with D possibly being TRBD1 (5 bases). The CDR3 has 20 amino acids. Per the germline V gene, CDR1 is MGHRA and CDR2 is YSYEKL. The V end was cut by 3 bases, the J end by 4 bases, with 30 bases between. In nucleotides, the CDR3 is TGCGCCAGCAGCCAGTCCGAGTTAGTGGCGGGGCGACAGAGTGCCACTGAAGCTTTCTTT. It is translated as CASSQSELVAGRQSATEAFF.

V and J are TRBV2 and TRBJ2-1; perhaps TRBD2 as D (5 bases). The germline V and J ends were trimmed by 8 bases and 7 bases, with 9 bases remaining between them. Germline V lookup: CDR1 SNHLY, CDR2 FYNNEI. CDR3 length: 11 amino acids. CDR3 residues: CASARGNEQFF. Here the CDR3 DNA reads TGTGCCAGCGCTAGAGGGAATGAGCAGTTCTTC.

This clone was observed once. The V gene is TRBV7-6, the J gene TRBJ2-3, with a possible D match to TRBD1 (6 bases). CDR1 is SGHVS, CDR2 FNYEAQ, per germline. The CDR3 runs to 14 residues. The V gene lost 7 bases and the J gene lost 4 bases, with 15 bases spanning the gap. The CDR3 nucleotides read TGTGCCAGCATTGGGGGACACAGCCCAGATACGCAGTATTTT. Translating it yields CASIGGHSPDTQYF.

The chain couples TRBV27 to TRBJ2-7; possibly TRBD1 for D (5 bases). Germline assignment: CDR1 MNHEY and CDR2 SMNVEV (reference sequence). V was pared by 6 bases and J by 1 base, with 10 bases between. The CDR3 consists of 13 residues. CDR3 sequence reads: CASSPRVSYEQYF. The CDR3 region has the DNA TGTGCCAGCAGCCCCAGGGTTTCCTACGAGCAGTACTTC.

This clone appeared a single time. This sequence joins TRBV6-5 and TRBJ2-3; weak D call: TRBD1 (6 bases). Between the trimmed V and J ends, which lost 4 bases and 2 bases, there was a span of 13 bases. Germline V CDR1 and CDR2: MNHEY, SVGAGI. This CDR3 contains 15 residues. Written as DNA, the CDR3 is TGTGCCAGCAGTTTTCAGGGGTCTCACACAGATACGCAGTATTTT. Its protein is CASSFQGSHTDTQYF.

CDR3 DNA sequence: TGTGCCAGCAGCCTCGGACTAAATGAGCAGTTCTTC. It codes for CASSLGLNEQFF. The chain links TRBV5-6 to TRBJ2-1, with a weak D call TRBD2 (6 bases). The CDR3 sequence is 12 residues long. The germline CDR1 and CDR2 sequences are SGHDT and YYEEEE. V lost 4 bases to trimming and J lost 7 bases, with 9 bases between them.

V and J are TRBV7-2 and TRBJ2-1; D possibly corresponds to TRBD2 (6 bases). Per the germline V gene, CDR1 is SGHTA and CDR2 is FQGNSA. V gave up 7 bases and J gave up 3 bases, with 19 bases separating them. The CDR3 consists of 16 residues. The CDR3 DNA sequence: TGTGCCAGCACCGTATTTGGTAGCGGCGGCTACAATGAGCAGTTCTTC. It translates to CASTVFGSGGYNEQFF.

V gene TRBV5-1 combines with J gene TRBJ2-1; TRBD2 is a possible D gene (7 bases). The germline gives CDR1 SGHRS, CDR2 YFSETQ. V lost 3 bases, J lost 5 bases, and 24 bases lay in between. The CDR3 is made up of 18 amino acids. CDR3 amino acids: CASSSERTAGFEDNEQFF. CDR3 DNA sequence: TGCGCCAGCAGCTCCGAAAGGACAGCGGGATTCGAGGACAATGAGCAGTTCTTC.

The chain recombines TRBV4-1 with TRBJ2-7, with TRBD1 as a possible D gene (6 bases). V was cut by 4 bases and J by 0 bases, with 13 bases left in between. The CDR3 has 15 amino acids. From germline, CDR1 is MGHRA and CDR2 YSYEKL. The chain's CDR3 is CASSPARGASYEQYF. The DNA for the CDR3 is TGCGCCAGCAGCCCTGCCAGGGGTGCCTCCTACGAGCAGTACTTC.

The DNA of the CDR3 is TGCGCCAGCAGCTTGGAGGGAGTTGGGCGAGAGACCCAGTACTTC. Translated, it gives CASSLEGVGRETQYF. The chain is built from TRBV5-1 and TRBJ2-5; D may be TRBD2 (5 bases). Looked up from germline, CDR1 is SGHRS and CDR2 is YFSETQ. With 0 bases removed from V and 4 bases from J, the gap between germline ends came to 13 bases. The CDR3 consists of 15 residues.

The chain couples TRBV29-1 to TRBJ1-1; perhaps TRBD1 as D (6 bases). The V and J ends lost 6 bases and 1 base respectively, with 18 bases between them. The V gene's germline CDR1 is SQVTM and CDR2 ANQGSEA. The CDR3 contains 15 residues. The chain's CDR3 is CSVPEGGPRNTEAFF. The CDR3 DNA reads TGCAGCGTCCCTGAGGGGGGGCCCAGGAACACTGAAGCTTTCTTT.